The clone carrying this T cell receptor beta chain was seen a handful of times. These data come from a study of early T cells in non-severe SARS-CoV-2 infection. MiXCR, run by TCRdb on the 5' RACE reads, gives a single entry per CDR3 protein. The repertoire holds around 55,000 distinct CDR3 sequences, with approximately 6.3% as singletons. V dropped 1 base and J dropped 8 bases, with 11 bases sitting between them. The CDR3 runs to 13 residues. From germline, CDR1 is SGHTA and CDR2 FQGNSA. This rearrangement joins TRBV7-2 to TRBJ1-2; no firm D call. The sequencing here drew on whole blood, taken at baseline. The TCR originated in an adult who was a healthcare worker with PCR-confirmed SARS-CoV-2 infection or an uninfected control (not recorded which). The CDR3, as DNA: TGTGCCAGCAGCTTAGTTCAAGGTGGCGGCTACACCTTC. Its protein is CASSLVQGGGYTF.